The sequence of this T cell receptor (beta chain) was determined in a study of beta chain features in type 1 diabetes. Whole-study results and caveats: Cells with high TCR expression could be over-represented when cDNA is sequenced. Shorter TCRB CDR3s, moderately but significantly so, marked every one of the four CD4+ subsets in Type 1 diabetes patients.

Details on this clone: Its antigen remains unknown.

The sequenced template was cDNA made from the entire isolated RNA. Sequencing used immunoSEQ multiplex PCR; TCRdb keeps in-frame clones, though not all of them. The sample contains hundreds of thousands of clones, about 16% of which appear only once. Material for sequencing was naive CD4+ T cells from blood. This TCR was sampled from a man aged 18-30 years in good health.

The CDR3 loop reads CASSIGDLYEQYF. CDR3 nucleotide sequence: TGTGCCAGTAGTATTGGTGATCTCTACGAGCAGTACTTC. The V and J genes are TRBV19 and TRBJ2-7, with D uncertain. Germline CDR1 and CDR2: LNHDA and SQIVND (reference sequence). Trimming left V 3 bases short and J 3 bases short, with 9 bases between. The CDR3 length is 13 residues.